A selection of T cell receptor beta chains follows, all from one sample in a study of identical twins. TCRdb processed the 5' RACE reads anew with MiXCR; each CDR3 protein has one entry. The repertoire consists of some 790,000 distinct CDR3 sequences, with roughly 20% occurring once and the leading ten covering roughly 14%. The sample was also reused in another study, on T cells expressing NK-cell markers.

Sequenced sample: PBMCs. These receptors were collected from a woman in her late teens or twenties in good health. Both conserved end residues are part of each CDR3. The order of the fields is D gene, J gene, V gene, clone size, CDR3 DNA, CDR3 protein. A D gene is named only where the DNA matches it firmly. Size values are once, few and many counts, or a class for expanded clones, and some rows have none.

D gene: TRBD2; J gene: TRBJ2-5; V gene: TRBV6-1; clone size: few; CDR3 DNA: TGTGCCAGCACTAACCCTCTAGCGGGAGGCCCCCAAGAGACCCAGTACTTC; CDR3 protein: CASTNPLAGGPQETQYF
D gene: NA; J gene: TRBJ2-1; V gene: TRBV18; clone size: NA; CDR3 DNA: TGTGCCAGCTCACAAGACTTAGGGGGAAATGAGCAGTTCTTC; CDR3 protein: CASSQDLGGNEQFF
D gene: NA; J gene: TRBJ1-2; V gene: TRBV3-1; clone size: NA; CDR3 DNA: TGTGCCAGCAGCCAAGCTGGACTTAACTATGGCTACACCTTC; CDR3 protein: CASSQAGLNYGYTF
D gene: NA; J gene: TRBJ1-2; V gene: TRBV27; clone size: NA; CDR3 DNA: TGTGCCAGCAGTATCAGTACCTCCTATGGCTACACCTTC; CDR3 protein: CASSISTSYGYTF
D gene: TRBD2; J gene: TRBJ2-7; V gene: TRBV18; clone size: NA; CDR3 DNA: TGTGCCAGCTCACTCCTAGCGGGAGCTAACGAGCAGTACTTC; CDR3 protein: CASSLLAGANEQYF
D gene: NA; J gene: TRBJ2-7; V gene: TRBV18; clone size: NA; CDR3 DNA: TGTGCCAGCGGCACGGAGAGTTTACAGTACTTC; CDR3 protein: CASGTESLQYF
D gene: NA; J gene: TRBJ2-3; V gene: TRBV29-1; clone size: NA; CDR3 DNA: TGCAGCGTTGAAGGCAGGCTAAAACTTAGCACAGATACGCAGTATTTT; CDR3 protein: CSVEGRLKLSTDTQYF
D gene: NA; J gene: TRBJ2-3; V gene: TRBV20-1; clone size: NA; CDR3 DNA: TGCAGTGGGGGACTTGGCACAGATACGCAGTATTTT; CDR3 protein: CSGGLGTDTQYF
D gene: NA; J gene: TRBJ2-1; V gene: TRBV20-1; clone size: few; CDR3 DNA: TGCAGTGCTAGAGGCCGGGCCCCCAGCAATGAGCAGTTCTTC; CDR3 protein: CSARGRAPSNEQFF
D gene: NA; J gene: TRBJ2-7; V gene: TRBV30; clone size: few; CDR3 DNA: TGTGCCTGGAGACAGGAGGGTCTCGAGCAGTACTTC; CDR3 protein: CAWRQEGLEQYF
D gene: TRBD2; J gene: TRBJ2-1; V gene: TRBV3-1; clone size: NA; CDR3 DNA: TGTGCCAGCAGCCCGATAGGACTAGCGGGTGCTAATGAGCAGTTCTTC; CDR3 protein: CASSPIGLAGANEQFF
D gene: NA; J gene: TRBJ2-1; V gene: TRBV12-3/TRBV12-4; clone size: NA; CDR3 DNA: TGTGCCAGCAGTTTACCCTCCGTGGGGGGTGAGCAGTTCTTC; CDR3 protein: CASSLPSVGGEQFF
D gene: TRBD2; J gene: TRBJ2-5; V gene: TRBV12-3/TRBV12-4; clone size: few; CDR3 DNA: TGTGCCAGCAGTTTAAGGGGGACTAGCGGAGAGACCCAGTACTTC; CDR3 protein: CASSLRGTSGETQYF
D gene: NA; J gene: TRBJ2-1; V gene: TRBV3-1; clone size: NA; CDR3 DNA: TGTGCCAGCAGCCAGGAACTAGTCCATGAGCAGTTCTTC; CDR3 protein: CASSQELVHEQFF
D gene: NA; J gene: TRBJ1-2; V gene: TRBV18; clone size: NA; CDR3 DNA: TGTGCCAGCTCACCTCCGTATGGGGGGAGGTACACCTTC; CDR3 protein: CASSPPYGGRYTF
D gene: NA; J gene: TRBJ2-3; V gene: TRBV12-3/TRBV12-4; clone size: NA; CDR3 DNA: TGTGCCAGCAGCTTTGGCCGGGGAGGGGGACCCACAGATACGCAGTATTTT; CDR3 protein: CASSFGRGGGPTDTQYF
D gene: TRBD2; J gene: TRBJ2-1; V gene: TRBV29-1; clone size: NA; CDR3 DNA: TGCAGCGTTGAAACTCCGGGACTAGCGGATGAGCAGTTCTTC; CDR3 protein: CSVETPGLADEQFF
D gene: NA; J gene: TRBJ1-1; V gene: TRBV7-8; clone size: few; CDR3 DNA: TGTGCCAGCAGCCCCCTAGTAAAACCGAACACTGAAGCTTTCTTT; CDR3 protein: CASSPLVKPNTEAFF
D gene: TRBD2; J gene: TRBJ2-3; V gene: TRBV20-1; clone size: NA; CDR3 DNA: TGCAGTGCTAGTCAGCGGGGTTACCTCTATACGCAGTATTTT; CDR3 protein: CSASQRGYLYTQYF
D gene: NA; J gene: TRBJ2-3; V gene: TRBV5-1; clone size: few; CDR3 DNA: TGCGCCAGCAGCTTGTCAGGGCAGACCTACACAGATACGCAGTATTTT; CDR3 protein: CASSLSGQTYTDTQYF
D gene: NA; J gene: TRBJ2-7; V gene: TRBV13; clone size: few; CDR3 DNA: TGTGCCAGCAGCTTAGTCGGCAGCCTAAGCTCCTACGAGCAGTACTTC; CDR3 protein: CASSLVGSLSSYEQYF
D gene: NA; J gene: TRBJ1-1; V gene: TRBV12-3/TRBV12-4; clone size: NA; CDR3 DNA: TGTGCCAGCGGACGACAACTAGGTCACACTGAAGCTTTCTTT; CDR3 protein: CASGRQLGHTEAFF
D gene: NA; J gene: TRBJ2-2; V gene: TRBV7-9; clone size: NA; CDR3 DNA: TGTGCCAGCAGTCCGGACATAAACACCGGGGAGCTGTTTTTT; CDR3 protein: CASSPDINTGELFF
D gene: TRBD2; J gene: TRBJ2-7; V gene: TRBV20-1; clone size: NA; CDR3 DNA: TGCAGTGCCGGACCTAGCGGGGGCTCCTACGAGCAGTACTTC; CDR3 protein: CSAGPSGGSYEQYF
D gene: NA; J gene: TRBJ2-1; V gene: TRBV6-5; clone size: few; CDR3 DNA: TGTGCCAGCAGGGGGCAGGATGAGCAGTTCTTC; CDR3 protein: CASRGQDEQFF
D gene: NA; J gene: TRBJ2-6; V gene: TRBV7-6; clone size: NA; CDR3 DNA: TGTGCCAGCAGCTTAGAGGGTTGGGACTTAAGCTCTGGGGCCAACGTCCTGACTTTC; CDR3 protein: CASSLEGWDLSSGANVLTF
D gene: NA; J gene: TRBJ1-1; V gene: TRBV27; clone size: NA; CDR3 DNA: TGTGCCAGCAGGTTTCATTTAAGGAACACTGAAGCTTTCTTT; CDR3 protein: CASRFHLRNTEAFF
D gene: NA; J gene: TRBJ2-7; V gene: TRBV12-3/TRBV12-4; clone size: NA; CDR3 DNA: TGTGCCAGCAGTCTTCAGACAACTACCTACGAGCAGTACTTC; CDR3 protein: CASSLQTTTYEQYF
D gene: TRBD2; J gene: TRBJ2-2; V gene: TRBV12-3/TRBV12-4; clone size: NA; CDR3 DNA: TGTGCCAGCAGTTCCTTGGGACTAGCGGGGGCCAACACCGGGGAGCTGTTTTTT; CDR3 protein: CASSSLGLAGANTGELFF
D gene: NA; J gene: TRBJ2-1; V gene: TRBV24-1; clone size: NA; CDR3 DNA: TGTGCCACCAGTGATTTAGGCCCCCGCTCCTACAATGAGCAGTTCTTC; CDR3 protein: CATSDLGPRSYNEQFF
D gene: NA; J gene: TRBJ2-2; V gene: TRBV12-5; clone size: few; CDR3 DNA: TGTGCTAGTGGTTTGTTACGGGCGGCCAGTACTGGGACCGGGGAGCTGTTTTTT; CDR3 protein: CASGLLRAASTGTGELFF
D gene: NA; J gene: TRBJ2-3; V gene: TRBV20-1; clone size: NA; CDR3 DNA: TGCAGTGCTAGAGCAACAGGGCTGGAGACGCAGTATTTT; CDR3 protein: CSARATGLETQYF
D gene: NA; J gene: TRBJ1-2; V gene: TRBV27; clone size: NA; CDR3 DNA: TGTGCCAGCAGTTTTGACAGGAATAACTATGGCTACACCTTC; CDR3 protein: CASSFDRNNYGYTF
D gene: NA; J gene: TRBJ1-1; V gene: TRBV27; clone size: many; CDR3 DNA: TGTGCCAGCAGTTTGGGACTGATCACTGAAGCTTTCTTT; CDR3 protein: CASSLGLITEAFF
D gene: NA; J gene: TRBJ2-1; V gene: TRBV4-2; clone size: NA; CDR3 DNA: TGTGCCAGCAGCCAAGACTCGGGCCTGCAGTTCTTC; CDR3 protein: CASSQDSGLQFF
D gene: TRBD1; J gene: TRBJ1-2; V gene: TRBV7-9; clone size: few; CDR3 DNA: TGTGCCAGCAGCGTCCCAGGGCAGGGGGTAAACTATGGCTACACCTTC; CDR3 protein: CASSVPGQGVNYGYTF
D gene: TRBD2; J gene: TRBJ2-7; V gene: TRBV20-1; clone size: NA; CDR3 DNA: TGCAGTGCTAGAGCCCTAGCGGCCTACGAGCAGTACTTC; CDR3 protein: CSARALAAYEQYF
D gene: NA; J gene: TRBJ1-1; V gene: TRBV6-5; clone size: NA; CDR3 DNA: TGTGCCAGCAGTTACGGGGGCGGTGAAGCTTTCTTT; CDR3 protein: CASSYGGGEAFF
D gene: NA; J gene: TRBJ1-5; V gene: TRBV9; clone size: NA; CDR3 DNA: TGTGCCAGCAGCTCAGGGTATAGCAATCAGCCCCAGCATTTT; CDR3 protein: CASSSGYSNQPQHF
D gene: NA; J gene: TRBJ2-7; V gene: TRBV11-3; clone size: NA; CDR3 DNA: TGTGCCAGCAGCCCTGTCGGTGGTGACGAGCAGTACTTC; CDR3 protein: CASSPVGGDEQYF
D gene: NA; J gene: TRBJ2-1; V gene: TRBV5-5; clone size: NA; CDR3 DNA: TGTGCCAGCAGCAGCCTTAAGTCCTACAATGAGCAGTTCTTC; CDR3 protein: CASSSLKSYNEQFF
D gene: TRBD1; J gene: TRBJ1-3; V gene: TRBV20-1; clone size: NA; CDR3 DNA: TGCAGTGCTGACAGGGGCTCTGGAAACACCATATATTTT; CDR3 protein: CSADRGSGNTIYF
D gene: NA; J gene: TRBJ2-2; V gene: TRBV9; clone size: NA; CDR3 DNA: TGTGCCAGCAGCGTAGGGCCGGGCTCGAACACCGGGGAGCTGTTTTTT; CDR3 protein: CASSVGPGSNTGELFF
D gene: NA; J gene: TRBJ2-1; V gene: TRBV7-2; clone size: NA; CDR3 DNA: TGTGCCAGCAGCTTATATGTCTCCTACAATGAGCAGTTCTTC; CDR3 protein: CASSLYVSYNEQFF
D gene: TRBD1; J gene: TRBJ1-4; V gene: TRBV20-1; clone size: NA; CDR3 DNA: TGCAGTGCTAAGGACAGGTTTCGGGAAAAACTGTTTTTT; CDR3 protein: CSAKDRFREKLFF
D gene: NA; J gene: TRBJ2-1; V gene: TRBV20-1; clone size: NA; CDR3 DNA: TGCAGTGTGGTGACAGTGACGGATGAGCAGTTCTTC; CDR3 protein: CSVVTVTDEQFF
D gene: NA; J gene: TRBJ2-7; V gene: TRBV20-1; clone size: NA; CDR3 DNA: TGCAGTGCCGAAAGCGTCTCGGACGAGCAGTACTTC; CDR3 protein: CSAESVSDEQYF
D gene: TRBD2; J gene: TRBJ2-3; V gene: TRBV20-1; clone size: few; CDR3 DNA: TGCAGTGCTAGTCGGGACTATTTAACGGATACGCAGTATTTT; CDR3 protein: CSASRDYLTDTQYF
D gene: NA; J gene: TRBJ2-1; V gene: TRBV11-1; clone size: few; CDR3 DNA: TGTGCCAGCAGCCCCCCCGAGGAGACTAGGGGGTTCTACAATGAGCAGTTCTTC; CDR3 protein: CASSPPEETRGFYNEQFF
D gene: NA; J gene: TRBJ2-5; V gene: TRBV5-1; clone size: NA; CDR3 DNA: TGCGCCAGCAGCTTAAGGGGGGCCTTTGAGGAGACCCAGTACTTC; CDR3 protein: CASSLRGAFEETQYF
D gene: NA; J gene: TRBJ2-3; V gene: TRBV20-1; clone size: once; CDR3 DNA: TGCAGTGCTAGTCCCGCGAGAACTGGTACAGATACGCAGTATTTT; CDR3 protein: CSASPARTGTDTQYF
D gene: TRBD2; J gene: TRBJ2-7; V gene: TRBV11-3; clone size: NA; CDR3 DNA: TGTGCCAGCAGCTTTGAAGGACTAGCGGGGGGCCACGAGCAGTACTTC; CDR3 protein: CASSFEGLAGGHEQYF
D gene: NA; J gene: TRBJ2-5; V gene: TRBV7-8; clone size: NA; CDR3 DNA: TGTGCCAGCAGCTTAGGGGTCTTCCAAGAGACCCAGTACTTC; CDR3 protein: CASSLGVFQETQYF
D gene: NA; J gene: TRBJ2-5; V gene: TRBV6-5; clone size: NA; CDR3 DNA: TGTGCCAGCAGTTATACGGAGGCACAAGAGACCCAGTACTTC; CDR3 protein: CASSYTEAQETQYF